Following are 27 T cell receptor beta chains from one sample sequenced in a study of early T cells in non-severe SARS-CoV-2 infection. TCRdb processed the 5' RACE reads anew with MiXCR; each CDR3 protein has one entry. The profile shows some 40,000 distinct CDR3 sequences, around 8% of them singletons. The sequences come from whole blood, collected at baseline. The origin of the receptors is an adult who was a healthcare worker with PCR-confirmed SARS-CoV-2 infection or an uninfected control (not recorded which).

This clonotype was seen many times. The chain joins TRBV7-9 to TRBJ2-1; TRBD1 matches 8 bases. This CDR3 is built from 10 residues. V lost 8 bases to trimming and J lost 16 bases; unmatched junction nucleotides: 7. The germline V gene encodes CDR1 SEHNR and CDR2 FQNEAQ (reference sequence). CDR3 sequence reads: CASSGQGSFF. DNA for the CDR3: TGTGCCAGCTCTGGACAGGGTAGTTTCTTC. The full variable domain, rest sourced from reference TRBV7-9 and TRBJ2-1, is DTGVSQNPRHKITKRGQNVTFRCDPISEHNRLYWYRQTLGQGPEFLTYFQNEAQLEKSRLLSDRFSAERPKGSFSTLEIQRTEQGDSAMYLCASSGQGSFFGPGTRLTVL.

V gene TRBV10-2 combines with J gene TRBJ2-1, with a possible D match to TRBD2 (5 bases). The CDR3 runs 14 residues. Germline V gives CDR1 WSHSY, CDR2 SAAADI. V lost 3 bases and J lost 4, with 10 bases in between. CDR3 region: CASSEGQRYNEQFF. DNA of the CDR3: TGCGCCAGCAGTGAAGGTCAGCGGTACAATGAGCAGTTCTTC.

This clonotype was seen only a few times. The chain links TRBV12-3 or TRBV12-4 to TRBJ2-2, with 9 bases that match TRBD1. After removal of 6 bases from V and 6 bases from J, the junction contained 5 bases not matched to a gene. The CDR3 runs to 14 residues. For the CDR3, the DNA is TGTGCCAGCAGACCCGGGACAGGGTCCGGGGAGCTGTTTTTT. It codes for CASRPGTGSGELFF.

This clonotype was observed many times. The chain has TRBV7-6 and TRBJ2-2; tentatively, D is TRBD1 (5 bases). This CDR3 has 15 residues. The germline V gene has CDR1 SGHVS and CDR2 FNYEAQ. The ends were cut back, 5 bases at V and 7 bases at J, with 17 bases in the middle. Written as DNA, the CDR3 is TGTGCCAGCAGCAACTCCAGGCAGGGCATCGGGGAGCTGTTTTTT. This codes for CASSNSRQGIGELFF.

Many counts were recorded for this clonotype. This chain links TRBV28 with TRBJ2-7; tentatively, D is TRBD2 (5 bases). Trimming stripped 6 bases from V and 4 bases from J, with 16 bases between. The CDR3 sequence is 14 residues long. The V gene's germline CDR1 is MDHEN and CDR2 SYDVKM. The CDR3 DNA reads TGTGCCAGCAGCCTAGCTGGAGGTTATTACGAGCAGTACTTC. This codes for CASSLAGGYYEQYF.

The chain carries TRBV27 and TRBJ2-3; tentatively, D is TRBD1 (5 bases). Trimming took off 1 base at V and 4 bases at J, with 15 bases between the two ends. Germline values: CDR1 MNHEY, CDR2 SMNVEV (reference sequence). The CDR3 sequence is 16 residues long. The CDR3, as DNA: TGTGCCAGCAGTTTATTTGGCCAGGGTGAGGCAGATACGCAGTATTTT. Residues: CASSLFGQGEADTQYF.

This clonotype was recorded at least ten times. The V call is TRBV11-2, the J call TRBJ1-1, with D maybe TRBD1 (6 bases). V lost 3 bases, J lost 8 bases, and 16 bases lay in between. Germline lookup yields CDR1 SGHAT and CDR2 FQNNGV. The CDR3 is 14 residues long. DNA of the CDR3: TGTGCCAGCAGCTTCCGTGGACAGTTGGACGAAGCTTTCTTT. Its translation: CASSFRGQLDEAFF.

This clonotype is medium-sized. The chain employs TRBV3-1 and TRBJ1-3; D is ambiguous. CDR3 length equals 13 residues. Germline lookup yields CDR1 LGHDT and CDR2 YNNKEL (reference sequence). Trimming cost V 3 bases and J 4 bases, with 7 bases left between them. In DNA, the CDR3 is TGTGCCAGCAGCCAGCGACTGGGAAACACCATATATTTT. It is translated as CASSQRLGNTIYF.

This clonotype was seen ten or more times. The chain is built from TRBV29-1 and TRBJ1-1; 7 bases line up with TRBD1. CDR1 is SQVTM, CDR2 ANQGSEA, per germline. V dropped 3 bases and J dropped 4; count of bases not matched to a gene: 8. The CDR3 extends over 14 amino acids. The CDR3 spells CSVDSRGLPTEAFF. CDR3 nucleotides: TGCAGCGTTGACAGTAGGGGGCTGCCCACTGAAGCTTTCTTT.

This chain links TRBV11-2 with TRBJ2-2; no clear D gene. Germline V gene sequence: CDR1 SGHAT, CDR2 FQNNGV. V was cut by 5 bases and J by 1 base, with 8 bases left in between. The CDR3 spans 14 residues. CDR3 in amino acids: CASSRRGNTGELFF. The CDR3 DNA sequence: TGTGCCAGCAGCCGCCGCGGGAACACCGGGGAGCTGTTTTTT.

A few counts support this clonotype. This rearrangement joins TRBV4-2 to TRBJ2-3; 13 nucleotides agree with TRBD2. The germline V gene encodes CDR1 LGHNA and CDR2 YNFKEQ. V was pared by 5 bases and J by 4 bases, with 9 bases of the junction left unmatched. There are 17 residues in the CDR3. As DNA, the CDR3 is TGTGCCAGCAGCGAAACCGGGACTAGCGGGGCCCCAGATACGCAGTATTTT. Protein sequence: CASSETGTSGAPDTQYF.

CDR3 residues: CAWIFVGLRKKLFF. CDR3 nucleotides: TGTGCCTGGATTTTTGTGGGACTCCGGAAAAAACTGTTTTTT. The V gene is TRBV30, the J gene TRBJ1-4, with D perhaps TRBD1 (5 bases). V gave up 4 bases and J gave up 9 bases, with 18 bases separating them. This CDR3 spans 14 amino acids. Germline V CDR1 and CDR2: GTSNPN, SVGIG (reference sequence).

This clonotype turned up a few times. The V and J genes are TRBV7-2 and TRBJ2-7, with no clear D. Germline V gene lookup returns CDR1 SGHTA and CDR2 FQGNSA. The germline V and J ends were trimmed by 5 bases and 5 bases, with 13 bases remaining between them. CDR3 length: 13 residues. CDR3 nucleotides: TGTGCCAGCAGCCGCCTGCCCCTGAACGAGCAGTACTTC. It yields the protein CASSRLPLNEQYF.

This clonotype has just a few counts. V is TRBV24-1 and J is TRBJ1-2; tentative D call: TRBD1 (6 bases). The CDR3 is 15 residues long. Looked up from germline, CDR1 is KGHDR and CDR2 is SFDVKD. The V and J ends lost 5 bases and 0 bases respectively, with 12 bases between them. In DNA, the CDR3 is TGTGCCACCAGTGCCCCAGGGGCCGCTAACTATGGCTACACCTTC. Translated, it gives CATSAPGAANYGYTF.

V gene TRBV2 combines with J gene TRBJ1-2, with D maybe TRBD1 (6 bases). V lost 7 bases and J 6 bases, leaving 18 bases between the germline ends. The CDR3 consists of 14 residues. The V gene's germline CDR1 is SNHLY and CDR2 FYNNEI. The CDR3 DNA reads TGTGCCAGCACCCAAGGGGGACAAGTCAATGGCTACACCTTC. It encodes CASTQGGQVNGYTF.

The sample holds many counts of this clonotype. V is TRBV11-2 and J is TRBJ2-5; no firm D call. CDR3 length: 14 residues. The germline V gene has CDR1 SGHAT and CDR2 FQNNGV. The germline V and J ends were trimmed by 5 bases and 1 base, with 11 bases remaining between them. CDR3 residues: CASSEQVLQETQYF. CDR3 bases: TGTGCCAGCAGCGAGCAGGTTCTCCAAGAGACCCAGTACTTC.

This chain joins TRBV3-1 and TRBJ2-6; D is perhaps TRBD1 (6 bases). The CDR3 loop spans 17 amino acids. Trimming shortened V by 2 bases and J by 0 bases, and 11 bases separated the two germline ends. The V gene's germline CDR1 is LGHDT and CDR2 YNNKEL (reference sequence). The CDR3 loop is CASSQPGVSSGANVLTF. CDR3 coding DNA: TGTGCCAGCAGCCAACCAGGGGTGAGCTCTGGGGCCAACGTCCTGACTTTC. Variable domain in full (rest from reference TRBV3-1 and TRBJ2-6): DTAVSQTPKYLVTQMGNDKSIKCEQNLGHDTMYWYKQDSKKFLKIMFSYNNKELIINETVPNRFSPKSPDKAHLNLHINSLELGDSAVYFCASSQPGVSSGANVLTFGAGSRLTVL.

The J gene is TRBJ2-2, the V gene TRBV10-2, with a possible D match to TRBD1 (5 bases). V gave up 8 bases and J gave up 1 base, with 8 bases separating them. Germline loops: CDR1 WSHSY, CDR2 SAAADI. The CDR3 is made up of 13 amino acids. CDR3 coding DNA: TGCGCCAGCGGGGCAGAGAACACCGGGGAGCTGTTTTTT. Amino acids: CASGAENTGELFF.

Many counts were recorded for this clonotype. The chain uses TRBV6-4 and TRBJ2-1; TRBD2 is a possible D gene (5 bases). CDR1 is MRHNA, CDR2 SNTAGT, per germline. V lost 2 bases and J 6 bases, leaving 14 bases between the germline ends. The CDR3 has 15 residues. As DNA, the CDR3 is TGTGCCAGCAGTGACGGCCTTCACGGGGTCAATGAGCAGTTCTTC. It translates to CASSDGLHGVNEQFF.

The J gene is TRBJ1-4, the V gene TRBV5-5; D call uncertain. Trimming cost V 0 bases and J 7 bases, with 7 bases left between them. This CDR3 has 13 residues. The germline V gene encodes CDR1 SGHKS and CDR2 YYEKEE (reference sequence). The CDR3 DNA sequence: TGTGCCAGCAGCTTGGGGGCGGCTGAAAAACTGTTTTTT. Translated, it gives CASSLGAAEKLFF.

There are many counts of this clonotype. The chain couples TRBV3-1 to TRBJ2-6; D is perhaps TRBD2 (5 bases). V was clipped by 1 base and J by 0 bases, with 10 bases between them. The CDR3 contains 17 residues. CDR1 is LGHDT, CDR2 YNNKEL, per germline (reference sequence). CDR3 coding DNA: TGTGCCAGCAGCCAAGTCACGGGGAGCTCTGGGGCCAACGTCCTGACTTTC. Translation: CASSQVTGSSGANVLTF.

The chain joins TRBV4-2 to TRBJ2-3; 9 bases fit TRBD2. The length of the CDR3 is 16 residues. The germline gives CDR1 LGHNA, CDR2 YNFKEQ. V shed 0 bases and J 1 base; nucleotides not matched to a gene: 2. In nucleotides, the CDR3 is TGTGCCAGCAGCCAAGAAGGCGGGGGGGGCACAGATACGCAGTATTTT. Translated: CASSQEGGGGTDTQYF.

This chain links TRBV4-1 with TRBJ2-2; no clear D. Germline loops: CDR1 MGHRA, CDR2 YSYEKL. The CDR3 length is 13 residues. V lost 3 bases and J 4 bases, leaving 6 bases between the germline ends. Here the CDR3 reads CASSQSGTGELFF. In nucleotides, the CDR3 is TGCGCCAGCAGCCAGAGTGGCACCGGGGAGCTGTTTTTT.

This clonotype was found a few times. This chain uses TRBV10-2 with TRBJ1-1; D ambiguous. Between the trimmed V and J ends, which lost 4 bases and 5 bases, there was a span of 17 bases. Germline V CDR1 and CDR2: WSHSY, SAAADI. This CDR3 is 15 amino acids long. The chain's CDR3 is CASSAGGLGKTEAFF. CDR3 nucleotides: TGCGCCAGCAGTGCCGGCGGTCTCGGGAAAACTGAAGCTTTCTTT.

This clonotype was detected a few times. The chain carries TRBV10-2 and TRBJ2-7; D is unresolved. Trimming removed 3 bases at V and 1 base at J, with 13 bases between. Per the germline V gene, CDR1 is WSHSY and CDR2 is SAAADI. CDR3 length: 15 residues. The CDR3 DNA reads as TGCGCCAGCAGTGAAATCCCGGCGGAGTCCTACGAGCAGTACTTC. Its protein product is CASSEIPAESYEQYF.

This clonotype turned up a few times. The chain joins TRBV28 to TRBJ1-4, with D perhaps matching TRBD1 (6 bases). The ends were cut back, 7 bases at V and 6 bases at J, with 15 bases in the middle. Germline CDR1 MDHEN, CDR2 SYDVKM. The CDR3 has 14 residues. The CDR3 loop is CASTPWGRDEKLFF. CDR3 DNA: TGTGCCAGCACCCCATGGGGGCGAGATGAAAAACTGTTTTTT.

This clonotype was seen only a few times. V is TRBV7-2 and J is TRBJ1-1, with a tentative D call TRBD1 (5 bases). The CDR3 runs 13 residues. V was pared by 3 bases and J by 7 bases, with 12 bases between. The germline V gene has CDR1 SGHTA and CDR2 FQGNSA. CDR3 amino acids: CASSFAGTGEAFF. The CDR3 DNA sequence: TGTGCCAGCAGCTTTGCCGGGACGGGTGAAGCTTTCTTT.